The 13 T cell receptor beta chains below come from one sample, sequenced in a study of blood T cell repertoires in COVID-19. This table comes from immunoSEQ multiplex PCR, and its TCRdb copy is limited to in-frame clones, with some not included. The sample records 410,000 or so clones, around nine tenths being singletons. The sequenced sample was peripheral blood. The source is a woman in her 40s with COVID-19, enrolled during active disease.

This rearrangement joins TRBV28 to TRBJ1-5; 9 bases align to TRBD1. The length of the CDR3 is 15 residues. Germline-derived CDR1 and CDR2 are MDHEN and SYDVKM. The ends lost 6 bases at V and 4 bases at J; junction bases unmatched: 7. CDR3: CASSPTGGRNQPQHF. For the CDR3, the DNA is TGTGCCAGCAGCCCGACAGGGGGTAGAAATCAGCCCCAGCATTTT.

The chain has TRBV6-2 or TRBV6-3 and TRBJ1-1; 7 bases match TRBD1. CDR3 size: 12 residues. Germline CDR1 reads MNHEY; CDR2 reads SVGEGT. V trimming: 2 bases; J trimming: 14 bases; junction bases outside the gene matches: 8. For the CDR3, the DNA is TGTGCCAGCAGTTACCTAGACAGGGCGGCGTTCTTT. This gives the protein CASSYLDRAAFF.

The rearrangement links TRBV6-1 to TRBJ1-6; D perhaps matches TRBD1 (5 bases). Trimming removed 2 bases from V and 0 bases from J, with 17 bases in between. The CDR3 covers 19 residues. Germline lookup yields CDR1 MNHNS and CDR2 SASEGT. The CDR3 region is CASSERDSPSGSYNSPLHF. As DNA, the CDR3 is TGTGCCAGCAGTGAACGGGACTCTCCGTCGGGCTCCTATAATTCACCCCTCCACTTT.

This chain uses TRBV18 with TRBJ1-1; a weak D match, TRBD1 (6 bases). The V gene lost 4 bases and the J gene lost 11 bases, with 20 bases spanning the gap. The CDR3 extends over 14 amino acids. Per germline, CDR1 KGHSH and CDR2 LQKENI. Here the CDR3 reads CASSLTFLHREAFF. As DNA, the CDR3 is TGTGCCAGCTCACTCACCTTCCTTCACAGGGAGGCTTTCTTT.

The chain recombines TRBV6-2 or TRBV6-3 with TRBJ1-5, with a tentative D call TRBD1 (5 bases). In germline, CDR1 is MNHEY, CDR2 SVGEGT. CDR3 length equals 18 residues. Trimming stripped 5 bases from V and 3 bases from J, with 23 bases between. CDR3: CASSTTKIRRDTNQPQHF. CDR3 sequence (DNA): TGTGCCAGCAGTACTACCAAAATACGCAGGGATACCAATCAGCCCCAGCATTTT.

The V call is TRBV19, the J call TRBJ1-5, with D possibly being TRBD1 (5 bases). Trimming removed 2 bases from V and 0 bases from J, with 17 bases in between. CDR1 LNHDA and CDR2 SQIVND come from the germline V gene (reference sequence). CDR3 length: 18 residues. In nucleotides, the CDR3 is TGTGCCAGTAGTATAACAGGCGGGGGAGGGTATAGCAATCAGCCCCAGCATTTT. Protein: CASSITGGGGYSNQPQHF.

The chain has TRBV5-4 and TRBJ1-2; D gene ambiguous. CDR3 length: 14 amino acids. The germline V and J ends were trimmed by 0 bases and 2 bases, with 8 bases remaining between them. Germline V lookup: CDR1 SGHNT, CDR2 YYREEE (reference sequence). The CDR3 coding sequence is TGTGCCAGCAGCTTGGAACTAACCAACTATGGCTACACCTTC. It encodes CASSLELTNYGYTF.

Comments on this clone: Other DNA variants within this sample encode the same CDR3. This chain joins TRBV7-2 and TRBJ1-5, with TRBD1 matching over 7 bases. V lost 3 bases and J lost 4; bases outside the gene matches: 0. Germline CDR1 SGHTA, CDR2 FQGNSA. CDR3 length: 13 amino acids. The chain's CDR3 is CASSLGQNQPQHF. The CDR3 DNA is TGTGCCAGCAGCTTGGGACAGAATCAGCCCCAGCATTTT.

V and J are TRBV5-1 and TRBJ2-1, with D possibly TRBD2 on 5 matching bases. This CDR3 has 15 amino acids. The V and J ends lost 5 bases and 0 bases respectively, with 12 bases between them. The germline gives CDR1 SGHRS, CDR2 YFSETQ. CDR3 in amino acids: CASRGDLVSYNEQFF. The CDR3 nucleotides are TGCGCCAGCAGGGGAGACCTCGTCTCCTACAATGAGCAGTTCTTC.

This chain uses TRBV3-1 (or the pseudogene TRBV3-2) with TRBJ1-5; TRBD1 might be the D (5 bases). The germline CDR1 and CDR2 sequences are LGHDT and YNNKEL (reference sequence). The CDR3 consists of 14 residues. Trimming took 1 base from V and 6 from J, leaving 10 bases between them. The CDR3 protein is CASSQGQGSQPQHF. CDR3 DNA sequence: TGTGCCAGCAGCCAAGGGCAGGGAAGTCAGCCCCAGCATTTT.

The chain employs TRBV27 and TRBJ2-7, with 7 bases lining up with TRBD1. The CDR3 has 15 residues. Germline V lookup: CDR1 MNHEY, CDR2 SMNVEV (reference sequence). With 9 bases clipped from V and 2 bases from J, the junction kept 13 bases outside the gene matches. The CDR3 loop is CASPRRDSPTYEQYF. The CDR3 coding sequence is TGTGCCAGTCCTCGAAGGGACAGTCCCACCTACGAGCAGTACTTC.

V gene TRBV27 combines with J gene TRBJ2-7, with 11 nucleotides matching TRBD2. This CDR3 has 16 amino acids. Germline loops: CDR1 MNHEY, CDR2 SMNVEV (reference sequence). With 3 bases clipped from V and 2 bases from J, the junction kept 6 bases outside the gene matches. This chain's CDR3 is CASSFYSGRAPYEQYF. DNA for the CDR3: TGTGCCAGCAGTTTCTATAGCGGGAGGGCCCCCTACGAGCAGTACTTC.

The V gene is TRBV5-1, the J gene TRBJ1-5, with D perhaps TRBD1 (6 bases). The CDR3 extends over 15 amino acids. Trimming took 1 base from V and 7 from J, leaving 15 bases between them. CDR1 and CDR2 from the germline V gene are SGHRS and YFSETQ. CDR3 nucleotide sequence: TGCGCCAGCAGCTTGTTTTCAGGGGTGGACCAGCCCCAGCATTTT. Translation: CASSLFSGVDQPQHF.